This T cell receptor beta chain was observed in a study of shared clonotypes between healthy human individuals. In the study overall: Donor ages ranged 18 to 49 years: a couple of women, a few men.

The CDR3 runs 16 residues. Per the germline V gene, CDR1 is SGDLS and CDR2 is YYNGEE. The trim removed 3 bases at V and 0 bases at J, leaving 8 bases unmatched. Study outcomes and limitations: Rarefaction curves obtained for sorted subsets showed sequencing incomplete despite large depth.

Concerning this clone itself: What it binds is not known.

CD8 cells regarded as naive lacked CD45RO, were positively chosen for CCR7, and omitted terminally differentiated effector memory CD45RA+ cells. Clones were sequenced by immunoSEQ multiplex PCR, and TCRdb holds only the in-frame ones, with some missing. The table has some 600,000 clones, roughly 96% seen once; the top ten hold more than 0.085%. Sequenced: naive CD8+ T cells sorted from blood. The source of this sequence is a woman aged 25 to 39 in good health. J is TRBJ1-2 and V is TRBV9, with 7 bases lining up with TRBD1. CDR3 in amino acids: CASSGRRQGSNYGYTF. The CDR3 coding sequence is TGTGCCAGCAGCGGAAGGCGACAGGGTTCTAACTATGGCTACACCTTC.